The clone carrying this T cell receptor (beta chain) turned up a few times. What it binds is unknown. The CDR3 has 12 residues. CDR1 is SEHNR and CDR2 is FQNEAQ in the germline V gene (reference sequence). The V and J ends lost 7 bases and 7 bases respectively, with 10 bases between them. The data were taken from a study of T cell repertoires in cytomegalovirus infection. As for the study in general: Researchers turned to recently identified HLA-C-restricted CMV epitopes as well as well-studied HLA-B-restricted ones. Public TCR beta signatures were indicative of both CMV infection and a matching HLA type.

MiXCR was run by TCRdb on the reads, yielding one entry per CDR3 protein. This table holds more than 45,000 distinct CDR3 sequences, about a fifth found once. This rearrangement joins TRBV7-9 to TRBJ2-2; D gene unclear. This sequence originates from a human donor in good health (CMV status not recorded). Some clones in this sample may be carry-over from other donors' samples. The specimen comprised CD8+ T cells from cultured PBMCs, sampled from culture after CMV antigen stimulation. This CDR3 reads CASTTIDGELFF. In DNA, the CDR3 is TGTGCCAGCACCACGATAGACGGGGAGCTGTTTTTT. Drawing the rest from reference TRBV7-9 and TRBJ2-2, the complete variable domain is DTGVSQNPRHKITKRGQNVTFRCDPISEHNRLYWYRQTLGQGPEFLTYFQNEAQLEKSRLLSDRFSAERPKGSFSTLEIQRTEQGDSAMYLCASTTIDGELFFGEGSRLTVL.